This T cell receptor beta chain stems from a study of cytomegalovirus exposure and HLA in healthy donors. PCR used 60 Vbeta primers and 13 Jbeta primers. Clones were sequenced by immunoSEQ multiplex PCR, and TCRdb holds only the in-frame ones, with some missing. This repertoire shows 150,000 or so clones, about 78% found once; its top ten account for roughly 1.5%. CDR3 length: 18 amino acids. Trimming removed 2 bases from V and 4 bases from J; junction bases left unmatched: 15. Germline V CDR1 and CDR2: LNHNV, YYDKDF (reference sequence). Comment on this clone: Its antigen is undetermined.

Overall study results and limits: Listed as cytomegalovirus-associated were over 150 TCR beta chains. Most of the TCR beta V segments (in an earlier analysis) were productive either about 87% or about 30% of the time.

The chain is built from TRBV15 and TRBJ1-2; 8 nucleotides match TRBD1. The sequence came from a female donor in good health and CMV-seronegative. Material for sequencing was PBMCs. CDR3 sequence (DNA): TGTGCCACCAGCAGATCAGGGGGCGCGACGGGGATTACCTATGGCTACACCTTC. Translated, it gives CATSRSGGATGITYGYTF.